This T cell receptor (beta chain) derives from a study of cytomegalovirus exposure and HLA in healthy donors. Study-wide results and limits: Researchers reported in a later analysis that a missense DCLRE1C variant was tied to TCR beta V- and J-gene trimming. The study assumed roughly uniform donor sequencing depth for presence/absence analyses.

On this clone: The antigen is undetermined.

The donors comprised healthy bone marrow donors. The J segment lost 4 bases and the V segment lost 5 bases, leaving 3 bases of the junction unmatched. The CDR3 is 13 residues long. The germline V gene encodes CDR1 MGHDK and CDR2 SYGVNS. A multiplex PCR was run with 60 Vbeta primers and 13 Jbeta primers. TCRdb's table, derived via immunoSEQ multiplex PCR, lists solely in-frame clones and lacks some. Counted here are some 200,000 clones, around 80% occurring once; the ten biggest clones make up more than 2%. The clonotype comes from a woman aged 25 to 39 in good health and CMV-seropositive. The chain uses TRBV25-1 and TRBJ2-3, with 7 positions matching TRBD1. What was sequenced was PBMCs. CDR3 residues: CASSLTGADTQYF. CDR3 DNA: TGTGCCAGCAGTCTCACAGGGGCAGATACGCAGTATTTT.